One sample yielded the 20 T cell receptor beta chains listed below, sequenced in a study of siplizumab effects on memory and regulatory T cells. The data were produced by immunoSEQ multiplex PCR, yet TCRdb's version contains in-frame clones alone and is incomplete. The profile shows about 100,000 clones, roughly 90% of them singletons. Sequences were obtained from CD4+ T cells sorted from blood. The receptor set was obtained from a human donor in good health.

The chain is built from TRBV5-4 and TRBJ2-3; D gene unclear. Per germline, CDR1 SGHNT and CDR2 YYREEE (reference sequence). Trimming pared 5 bases from V and 0 bases from J, leaving 10 bases between. The CDR3 extends over 14 amino acids. CDR3 in amino acids: CASRHPTSTDTQYF. The CDR3 DNA is TGTGCCAGCAGGCACCCGACTAGCACAGATACGCAGTATTTT.

V usage is TRBV18 and J usage is TRBJ1-2; possible D gene TRBD1, 5 bases. The CDR3 is 16 amino acids. V dropped 6 bases and J dropped 5 bases, with 22 bases sitting between them. Germline CDR1 KGHSH, CDR2 LQKENI. The CDR3 sequence: CASSPTPTGTEYGYTF. CDR3 DNA: TGTGCCAGCTCTCCAACGCCGACCGGGACTGAGTATGGCTACACCTTC. The full variable domain, completed using reference TRBV18 and TRBJ1-2, is NAGVMQNPRHLVRRRGQEARLRCSPMKGHSHVYWYRQLPEEGLKFMVYLQKENIIDESGMPKERFSAEFPKEGPSILRIQQVVRGDSAAYFCASSPTPTGTEYGYTFGSGTRLTVV.

This chain uses TRBV28 with TRBJ1-1, with D possibly being TRBD1 (5 bases). Germline V gene sequence: CDR1 MDHEN, CDR2 SYDVKM. This CDR3 region has 11 residues. V was cut by 8 bases and J by 9 bases, with 13 bases left in between. CDR3 region: CASGTQSKAFF. The CDR3 nucleotides are TGTGCCAGCGGGACTCAGTCGAAAGCTTTCTTT.

The CDR3 region is CASSLTLNTEAFF. CDR3 nucleotides: TGTGCCAGCAGCTTAACCTTGAACACTGAAGCTTTCTTT. The V call is TRBV11-2, the J call TRBJ1-1; no definite D call. Trimming removed 2 bases at V and 0 bases at J, with 4 bases between. In germline, CDR1 is SGHAT, CDR2 FQNNGV. The length of the CDR3 is 13 residues.

The genes are TRBV9 and TRBJ1-1; D is unclear. There are 14 residues in the CDR3. Germline CDR1 is SGDLS and CDR2 is YYNGEE. Trimming took off 0 bases at V and 3 bases at J, with 9 bases between the two ends. Here the CDR3 DNA reads TGTGCCAGCAGCGTAGTCGGCTCAGACACTGAAGCTTTCTTT. As protein: CASSVVGSDTEAFF.

The chain couples TRBV25-1 to TRBJ2-1, with TRBD2 identical over 8 bases. CDR1 and CDR2 from the germline V gene are MGHDK and SYGVNS. This CDR3 spans 18 amino acids. V shed 1 base, J shed 4 bases, and the junction held 12 bases outside the gene matches. DNA of the CDR3: TGTGCCAGCAGTGAATTGTCCTCGCGGGAGGTAAGGTACAATGAGCAGTTCTTC. As protein: CASSELSSREVRYNEQFF.

The V and J genes are TRBV2 and TRBJ2-5; D is possibly TRBD1 (6 bases). The length of the CDR3 is 15 residues. The germline V gene has CDR1 SNHLY and CDR2 FYNNEI. V lost 6 bases to trimming and J lost 5 bases, with 19 bases between them. In DNA, the CDR3 is TGTGCCAGCAGGAGACAGGAGGTAATTACGGAGACCCAGTACTTC. As protein: CASRRQEVITETQYF.

The J gene is TRBJ1-2, the V gene TRBV29-1; possible D gene TRBD1, 6 bases. Germline V CDR1 and CDR2: SQVTM, ANQGSEA. The CDR3 runs to 12 residues. The DNA of the CDR3 is TGCAGTTACACAAACAGGGCCGGTGGCTACACCTTC. This sequence encodes CSYTNRAGGYTF. Supplemented by reference TRBV29-1 and TRBJ1-2, the full variable domain reads SAVISQKPSRDICQRGTSLTIQCQVDSQVTMMFWYRQQPGQSLTLIATANQGSEATYESGFVIDKFPISRPNLTFSTLTVSNMSPEDSSIYLCSYTNRAGGYTFGSGTRLTVV.

A note on this clone: Relative to the germline gene, one junction end is altered; a read error may explain this. The V gene is TRBV28, the J gene TRBJ2-1, with TRBD2 matching over 8 bases. The CDR3 sequence is 16 residues long. CDR1 and CDR2 from the germline V gene are MDHEN and SYDVKM. CDR3 nucleotide sequence: TGTGCCAGCAGTTTCCAAAGCGGGAGCTCCAACAATGAGCAGTTCTTC. Its translation is CASSFQSGSSNNEQFF.

The genes are TRBV27 and TRBJ2-7; tentatively, D is TRBD1 (8 bases). CDR3 size: 15 residues. V lost 2 bases and J 6 bases, leaving 17 bases between the germline ends. CDR1 is MNHEY, CDR2 SMNVEV, per germline (reference sequence). The CDR3 loop is CASSLARRGTGEQYF. The CDR3 coding sequence is TGTGCCAGCAGTTTAGCACGGCGGGGGACAGGCGAGCAGTACTTC.

The V gene is TRBV9, the J gene TRBJ1-1, with D possibly being TRBD1 (5 bases). Germline CDR1 is SGDLS and CDR2 is YYNGEE. The CDR3 totals 15 residues. Trimming took off 0 bases at V and 9 bases at J, with 18 bases between the two ends. CDR3 amino acids: CASSVGVGAWDQAFF. In DNA form, the CDR3 reads TGTGCCAGCAGCGTAGGGGTAGGGGCTTGGGATCAAGCTTTCTTT.

This clone is a singleton in its sample. This sample also contains other DNA sequences that code for the same CDR3. The V gene is TRBV6-5, the J gene TRBJ1-1, with a weak D call TRBD1 (5 bases). Per germline, CDR1 MNHEY and CDR2 SVGAGI. Trimming stripped 7 bases from V and 1 base from J, with 10 bases between. This CDR3 has 13 residues. The CDR3 coding sequence is TGTGCCAGCACCAAAACAGGGAACACTGAAGCTTTCTTT. Protein: CASTKTGNTEAFF.

This chain uses TRBV6-1 with TRBJ2-2, with unresolved D. Germline V gives CDR1 MNHNS, CDR2 SASEGT. V was trimmed by 11 bases and J by 4 bases, leaving 17 bases between them. The CDR3 has 14 residues. The CDR3 loop reads CAPPLVSFTGELFF. The CDR3, as DNA: TGTGCCCCCCCTTTGGTGAGTTTCACCGGGGAGCTGTTTTTT.

This chain uses TRBV7-9 with TRBJ2-1; D may be TRBD1 or TRBD2 (5 bases each). The CDR3 is made up of 14 amino acids. In germline, CDR1 is SEHNR, CDR2 FQNEAQ (reference sequence). V was clipped by 5 bases and J by 5 bases, with 13 bases between them. The CDR3 protein is CASSISGTNNEQFF. The CDR3 DNA reads as TGTGCCAGCAGCATTTCAGGGACGAACAATGAGCAGTTCTTC. The full variable domain, with the rest looked up from reference TRBV7-9 and TRBJ2-1, is DTGVSQNPRHKITKRGQNVTFRCDPISEHNRLYWYRQTLGQGPEFLTYFQNEAQLEKSRLLSDRFSAERPKGSFSTLEIQRTEQGDSAMYLCASSISGTNNEQFFGPGTRLTVL.

As concerns this clone: The identical CDR3 is also encoded by other nucleotide sequences in the sample. The CDR3 region is CASSLGTGYNYGYTF. The CDR3 DNA reads TGTGCCAGCAGCTTAGGAACAGGGTATAACTATGGCTACACCTTC. The genes are TRBV7-8 and TRBJ1-2; tentatively, D is TRBD1 (6 bases). V was cut by 1 base and J by 1 base, with 10 bases left in between. Germline V gene data show CDR1 as SGHVS and CDR2 as FQNEAQ. The CDR3 loop spans 15 amino acids.

J is TRBJ2-1 and V is TRBV18, with 8 bases matching TRBD2. J gave up 9 bases and V 3 bases, and 10 bases lay outside the gene matches. Per the germline V gene, CDR1 is KGHSH and CDR2 is LQKENI. There are 15 residues in the CDR3. CDR3 sequence: CASSPSGILYSEQFF. In DNA form, the CDR3 reads TGTGCCAGCTCACCTAGCGGGATACTATATAGTGAGCAGTTCTTC.

This clone came up once. The gene calls are TRBV5-6 and TRBJ1-4, with D possibly matching TRBD1 (6 bases). Germline V gives CDR1 SGHDT, CDR2 YYEEEE. This CDR3 comprises 15 residues. V was cut by 3 bases and J by 6 bases, with 15 bases left in between. The chain's CDR3 is CASSSRWTAYEKLFF. The CDR3 nucleotides are TGTGCCAGCAGCTCCCGTTGGACAGCTTATGAAAAACTGTTTTTT. Full variable domain (outside the CDR3, taken from reference TRBV5-6 and TRBJ1-4): DAGVTQSPTHLIKTRGQQVTLRCSPKSGHDTVSWYQQALGQGPQFIFQYYEEEERQRGNFPDRFSGHQFPNYSSELNVNALLLGDSALYLCASSSRWTAYEKLFFGSGTQLSVL.

The gene calls are TRBV7-8 and TRBJ1-1, with a weak D call TRBD1 (5 bases). Trimming took off 1 base at V and 0 bases at J, with 21 bases between the two ends. CDR1 is SGHVS and CDR2 is FQNEAQ in the germline V gene. The CDR3 has 19 residues. The CDR3 here is CASSLGARGTVLMNTEAFF. CDR3 sequence (DNA): TGTGCCAGCAGCTTAGGTGCCCGTGGGACGGTCCTCATGAACACTGAAGCTTTCTTT. Full variable domain (remainder filled in from reference TRBV7-8 and TRBJ1-1): GAGVSQSPRYKVAKRGQDVALRCDPISGHVSLFWYQQALGQGPEFLTYFQNEAQLDKSGLPSDRFFAERPEGSVSTLKIQRTQQEDSAVYLCASSLGARGTVLMNTEAFFGQGTRLTVV.

On this clone itself: Other DNA sequences in the sample encode the same CDR3. V gene TRBV27 combines with J gene TRBJ1-4, with 9 bases fitting TRBD1. This CDR3 is built from 15 residues. In germline, CDR1 is MNHEY, CDR2 SMNVEV (reference sequence). The ends lost 4 bases at V and 5 bases at J; junction bases unmatched: 5. CDR3 sequence (DNA): TGTGCCAGCAGTTGGGGGACAGGGACAAATGAAAAACTGTTTTTT. Translating gives CASSWGTGTNEKLFF.

This chain uses TRBV2 with TRBJ1-4; D is unclear. The CDR3 spans 14 residues. V was cut by 10 bases and J by 0 bases, with 12 bases left in between. Looked up from germline, CDR1 is SNHLY and CDR2 is FYNNEI. The CDR3 region has the DNA TGTGCCACTCTTTTTGATGCAACTAATGAAAAACTGTTTTTT. Translating gives CATLFDATNEKLFF.